The entry that follows covers one T cell receptor (beta chain) sequence. The CDR3 sequence is 13 residues long. V was shortened by 2 bases and J by 3 bases, with 7 bases between the two germline ends. Germline V gives CDR1 MNHEY, CDR2 SVGAGI. Sequencing used immunoSEQ multiplex PCR; TCRdb keeps in-frame clones, though not all of them. The table shows roughly 93,000 clones, with around 95% occurring only once. This sample was included in a study of technical replicates of blood from a handful of donors. The gene calls are TRBV6-5 and TRBJ2-5; D call uncertain. The sequence derives from a human donor in good health. Specimen: T cells isolated from PBMCs. In DNA, the CDR3 is TGTGCCAGCAGTTACGGGCAGGAAGAGACCCAGTACTTC. It translates to CASSYGQEETQYF.